This T cell receptor beta chain derives from a study of human T cells and chemical hapten exposure. Across the whole study: Patients were mainly female, each with alopecia areata, totalis or universalis. Study-wide results and limits: No alteration of TCRs above 1 in 1000 frequency was seen with DPC sensitization.

Germline values: CDR1 SGHRS, CDR2 YFSETQ. The CDR3 runs 15 residues. V lost 9 bases and J lost 0; bases outside the gene matches: 8. TCRdb reprocessed the RACE reads via MiXCR and lists one record per CDR3 protein. The repertoire holds 300,000 to 450,000 distinct CDR3 sequences, with approximately 5.1% as singletons. This clonotype was found many times. Its antigen is not known. Time point meaning: patch test 1, 2 weeks after DPC sensitization. Described treatment: therapeutic diphenylcyclopropenone sensitization with weekly scalp DPC. The sequences come from whole blood, collected in connection with sensitization to the hapten diphenylcyclopropenone (DPC). This TCR was recovered from a woman aged 45-59 years with alopecia areata. Some clones in this sample may be carry-over from other donors' samples. The J gene is TRBJ2-3, the V gene TRBV5-1; 9 bases match TRBD2. The CDR3 bases are TGCGCCAATTCTCTAGCGGGGAGGAGCACAGATACGCAGTATTTT. It encodes CANSLAGRSTDTQYF.